The sequence of this TCR beta chain was determined in a study of CD8+ T cells in alopecia areata. Study-wide points: Normal skin's resident alphabeta T cells are also sequenced in scalp samples. Possibly because of HLA-related factors, TCR sharing was less clear across patients than in mice. Lesional scalp, especially alopecia totalis/universalis, showed higher clonality than normal scalp.

The CDR3 is 15 amino acids. J gave up 6 bases and V 2 bases, and 7 bases lay outside the gene matches. The germline V gene has CDR1 LGHNT and CDR2 FRNRAP. A remark on this clone: The antigen remains undetermined.

In each case, RNA was isolated and then reverse transcribed into cDNA as the sequencing template. Assay: immunoSEQ multiplex PCR; the TCRdb copy retains only in-frame clones and omits some. Of around 190,000 clones in the sample, 56% were seen once. CD4+ and CD8+ T cells were sorted from PBMCs. The chain carries TRBV12-5 and TRBJ2-5; TRBD1 matches 9 bases. This receptor was obtained from a human donor in good health. Sequencing was carried out using CD8+ T cells sorted from blood. For the CDR3, the DNA is TGTGCTAGTGGTTTGACAGGGGGCTACAGAAAGACCCAGTACTTC. Translating it yields CASGLTGGYRKTQYF.